Below are 18 T cell receptor beta chains sequenced from a single sample in a study of blood T cell repertoires in COVID-19. TCRdb keeps only in-frame clones here, not all; method: immunoSEQ multiplex PCR. The sample records some 78,000 clones, around nine tenths being singletons. Sequencing used peripheral blood. The source of these receptors is a man aged 45 to 65 with active or convalescent COVID-19.

The chain is built from TRBV5-6 and TRBJ2-1; D not certain. The V and J ends lost 3 bases and 9 bases respectively, with 10 bases between them. The germline CDR1 and CDR2 sequences are SGHDT and YYEEEE. CDR3 length: 12 residues. The CDR3 loop is CASSSELIEQFF. The CDR3 bases are TGTGCCAGCAGCTCCGAGTTGATTGAGCAGTTCTTC. Full variable domain (missing parts from reference TRBV5-6 and TRBJ2-1): DAGVTQSPTHLIKTRGQQVTLRCSPKSGHDTVSWYQQALGQGPQFIFQYYEEEERQRGNFPDRFSGHQFPNYSSELNVNALLLGDSALYLCASSSELIEQFFGPGTRLTVL.

The chain is built from TRBV7-6 and TRBJ2-7, with a possible D match to TRBD1 (5 bases). Trimming cost V 5 bases and J 7 bases, with 15 bases left between them. Looked up from germline, CDR1 is SGHVS and CDR2 is FNYEAQ. The length of the CDR3 is 13 residues. The CDR3 region has the DNA TGTGCCAGCAGCCCAAGACAGTTCGGGGAGCAGTACTTC. Residues: CASSPRQFGEQYF.

The CDR3 reads CATSDPVADQPQHF. CDR3 sequence (DNA): TGTGCCACCAGTGATCCAGTAGCGGATCAGCCCCAGCATTTT. The V gene is TRBV24-1, the J gene TRBJ1-5; D unclear. V dropped 3 bases and J dropped 5 bases, with 10 bases sitting between them. CDR3 length: 14 residues. Looked up from germline, CDR1 is KGHDR and CDR2 is SFDVKD.

This chain connects TRBV18 to TRBJ2-3, with a weak D call TRBD1 (6 bases). The CDR3 is made up of 13 amino acids. Germline CDR1 reads KGHSH; CDR2 reads LQKENI. The V end was cut by 3 bases, the J end by 5 bases, with 9 bases between. CDR3 protein: CASSPHREDTQYF. The CDR3, as DNA: TGTGCCAGCTCACCGCACAGGGAAGATACGCAGTATTTT.

The rearrangement links TRBV3-1 (or the pseudogene TRBV3-2) to TRBJ2-1; D gene ambiguous. Trimming removed 0 bases from V and 3 bases from J, with 9 bases in between. Germline loops: CDR1 LGHDT, CDR2 YNNKEL (reference sequence). This CDR3 comprises 15 residues. CDR3 in DNA: TGTGCCAGCAGCCAAGATCCCAACAACTACAATGAGCAGTTCTTC. Translated: CASSQDPNNYNEQFF.

V is TRBV6-1 and J is TRBJ2-3; D remains unclear. The CDR3 sequence is 16 residues long. Germline V gene data show CDR1 as MNHNS and CDR2 as SASEGT. The V end was cut by 2 bases, the J end by 5 bases, with 17 bases between. As DNA, the CDR3 is TGTGCCAGCAGTGAATCACAGAGCTCCGCAGTAGATACGCAGTATTTT. Its translation: CASSESQSSAVDTQYF.

There are a few counts of this clone. The chain carries TRBV23-1 and TRBJ1-1; D not resolved. TRBV23-1 is an open reading frame whose function is uncertain. This CDR3 spans 17 amino acids. V lost 4 bases, J lost 0 bases, and 18 bases lay in between. The CDR3 spells CASSPEGSHRMNTEAFF. The DNA for the CDR3 is TGCGCCAGCAGTCCTGAAGGGAGTCACCGAATGAACACTGAAGCTTTCTTT.

The chain carries TRBV10-2 and TRBJ2-7, with 11 bases identical to TRBD1. Germline V gives CDR1 WSHSY, CDR2 SAAADI. There are 16 residues in the CDR3. V gave up 0 bases and J gave up 3 bases; unmatched junction bases: 4. CDR3 region: CASSESMGTGGYEQYF. For the CDR3, the DNA is TGCGCCAGCAGTGAGTCGATGGGGACAGGGGGCTACGAGCAGTACTTC.

The V and J genes are TRBV2 and TRBJ2-4; D gene ambiguous. This CDR3 is built from 11 residues. CDR1 is SNHLY and CDR2 is FYNNEI in the germline V gene. V dropped 6 bases and J dropped 8 bases, with 8 bases sitting between them. In DNA form, the CDR3 reads TGTGCCAGCAGGGGCTATGACATTCAGTACTTC. Translating gives CASRGYDIQYF.

V gene TRBV7-9 combines with J gene TRBJ1-6; D gene unclear. The CDR3 is 14 amino acids. Trimming shortened V by 2 bases and J by 10 bases, and 12 bases separated the two germline ends. Germline V gene lookup returns CDR1 SEHNR and CDR2 FQNEAQ (reference sequence). In DNA form, the CDR3 reads TGTGCCAGCAGCTTAAATCCAATTGGCTCACCCCTCCACTTT. This translates into CASSLNPIGSPLHF.

The chain employs TRBV15 and TRBJ1-1, with a weak D call TRBD1 (6 bases). The V end was cut by 5 bases, the J end by 0 bases, with 10 bases between. In germline, CDR1 is LNHNV, CDR2 YYDKDF (reference sequence). The CDR3 is 14 residues long. CDR3 residues: CATSPRGLNTEAFF. CDR3 in DNA: TGTGCCACCAGCCCTAGGGGGTTGAACACTGAAGCTTTCTTT.

This chain connects TRBV18 to TRBJ2-7; 12 nucleotides line up with TRBD1. V gave up 6 bases and J gave up 11 bases; unmatched junction bases: 11. The germline CDR1 and CDR2 sequences are KGHSH and LQKENI. This CDR3 comprises 14 residues. The CDR3 sequence is CASSRVGTGGWEYV. The CDR3 nucleotides read TGTGCCAGCTCGAGAGTAGGGACAGGGGGCTGGGAGTACGTC.

This chain joins TRBV7-6 and TRBJ2-1; 9 positions match TRBD1. Per the germline V gene, CDR1 is SGHVS and CDR2 is FNYEAQ. Trimming took 5 bases from V and 5 from J; bases not matched to a gene: 16. The CDR3 has 18 amino acids. This CDR3 reads CASSTRYPGQGLDNEQFF. CDR3 nucleotide sequence: TGTGCCAGCAGCACCCGGTACCCCGGACAGGGGCTGGACAATGAGCAGTTCTTC.

This rearrangement joins TRBV11-2 to TRBJ2-7, with a possible D match to TRBD2 (6 bases). This CDR3 comprises 13 residues. The germline gives CDR1 SGHAT, CDR2 FQNNGV. Between the trimmed V and J ends, which lost 5 bases and 2 bases, there was a span of 10 bases. The CDR3: CASSPGGTYEQYF. In nucleotides, the CDR3 is TGTGCCAGCAGCCCTGGGGGGACCTACGAGCAGTACTTC.

The chain's CDR3 is CASSSTPTNEKLFF. CDR3 coding DNA: TGCGCCAGCAGCAGCACGCCAACTAATGAAAAACTGTTTTTT. The chain links TRBV5-1 to TRBJ1-4; D not certain. The CDR3 is 14 residues long. V was cut by 4 bases and J by 0 bases, with 7 bases left in between. The germline CDR1 and CDR2 sequences are SGHRS and YFSETQ.

The rearrangement uses TRBV3-1 (or the pseudogene TRBV3-2) and TRBJ2-1, with D possibly being TRBD2 (5 bases). Germline lookup yields CDR1 LGHDT and CDR2 YNNKEL (reference sequence). The CDR3 sequence is 14 residues long. The ends were cut back, 0 bases at V and 6 bases at J, with 9 bases in the middle. CDR3 DNA sequence: TGTGCCAGCAGCCAAGATAGGACTCGCAATGAGCAGTTCTTC. It specifies CASSQDRTRNEQFF.

J is TRBJ1-1 and V is TRBV6-5; the D gene is possibly TRBD1 (5 bases). The CDR3 extends over 14 amino acids. V lost 7 bases to trimming and J lost 2 bases, with 14 bases between them. Germline loops: CDR1 MNHEY, CDR2 SVGAGI. The CDR3 is CASTADIANTEAFF. The CDR3 DNA is TGTGCCAGCACCGCGGACATAGCAAACACTGAAGCTTTCTTT.

This rearrangement joins TRBV4-3 to TRBJ1-2; TRBD1 matches 8 bases. The V segment lost 1 base and the J segment 6 bases; nucleotides outside the gene matches: 4. This CDR3 contains 14 residues. The germline CDR1 and CDR2 sequences are LGHNA and YSLEER. Here the CDR3 DNA reads TGCGCCAGCAGCCAAGGATCACAGGGGGATGGCTACACCTTC. As protein: CASSQGSQGDGYTF.